This TCR beta chain was sequenced during a study of tumor-infiltrating lymphocytes in primary liver carcinoma. Study summary: The yield of productive TCRbeta reads per sample was roughly 3.65 to 7.13 million and was similar across tissue types.

From roughly 21-30 mg of unsorted bulk tissue, DNA and RNA were co-extracted together. A primer in the constant region served to generate TCR beta cDNA from 500 ng of total RNA. Libraries for TCR beta were built through three nested multiplex PCR rounds, which together made up a slightly modified ARM-PCR procedure. Researchers ran the first two PCR rounds for roughly 11 cycles each with TRBV1-TRBV30 forward primers and a C-beta reverse primer. Each CDR3 protein is one row after TCRdb ran MiXCR on the multiplex PCR reads. The sample shows roughly 100,000 distinct CDR3 sequences, 80% to 85% of them seen only once. From germline, CDR1 is SGHAT and CDR2 FQNNGV. The CDR3 is 16 residues long. As concerns this clonotype: At one end, the junction sequence differs from germline, possibly due to a read error.

The rearrangement uses TRBV11-2 and TRBJ1-2, with D possibly TRBD1 on 5 matching bases. Sequencing used liver tumor tissue from sampling region 3. Subset defined: tumor region T3, left-lateral pole. The sequence was collected from a man aged 35 to 55 with primary liver carcinoma and hepatitis B virus infection. As DNA, the CDR3 is TGTACCAGCAGCTTAGATGGCGGGACTGGGAACTATAGCTACACCTTC. The encoded protein is CTSSLDGGTGNYSYTF.